These 17 T cell receptor beta chains share one sample of origin, sequenced in a study of T cells after yellow fever vaccination. TCRdb reprocessed the 5' RACE reads via MiXCR and lists one record per CDR3 protein. The sample has 500,000 to 650,000 distinct CDR3 sequences, 9% to 15% seen once; the top ten hold 14% to 15%. The starting material was PBMCs, obtained on the day of the yellow fever booster vaccination. The receptors originated from a man aged 30-40 years who received the YFV17D yellow fever vaccine.

This clonotype was detected only a few times. The chain is built from TRBV12-3 or TRBV12-4 and TRBJ2-1, with 9 bases matching TRBD1. V was pared by 8 bases and J by 1 base, with 3 bases of the junction left unmatched. The CDR3 sequence is 14 residues long. The CDR3 here is CASEDRGSYNEQFF. The CDR3 region has the DNA TGTGCCAGCGAAGACAGGGGGTCCTACAATGAGCAGTTCTTC.

The chain employs TRBV6-2 or TRBV6-3 and TRBJ2-7, with D tentatively TRBD2 (6 bases). This CDR3 region has 14 residues. Trimming stripped 3 bases from V and 4 bases from J, with 13 bases between. Germline CDR1 is MNHEY and CDR2 is SVGEGT. The CDR3 DNA follows: TGTGCCAGCAGTTATAATAGCGGAGCTTACGAGCAGTACTTC. Its translation is CASSYNSGAYEQYF.

CDR3 coding DNA: TGCGCCAGCAGCAACGCGGGAGGGAGGCAAGAGACCCAGTACTTC. Its protein product is CASSNAGGRQETQYF. This chain joins TRBV5-1 and TRBJ2-5, with 9 nucleotides matching TRBD2. Germline assignment: CDR1 SGHRS and CDR2 YFSETQ. With V trimmed by 4 bases and J by 2 bases, 6 bases remained unmatched. The CDR3 totals 15 residues.

This clonotype showed up just a few times. The chain has TRBV7-2 and TRBJ2-1, with a possible D match to TRBD2 (6 bases). The V gene's germline CDR1 is SGHTA and CDR2 FQGNSA. V was pared by 7 bases and J by 4 bases, with 23 bases between. This CDR3 is 17 amino acids long. The CDR3 region is CASTPGGAGRRYNEQFF. CDR3 in DNA: TGTGCCAGCACCCCCGGCGGAGCAGGGAGGCGGTACAATGAGCAGTTCTTC.

The rearrangement joins TRBV7-2 to TRBJ2-7, with D unclear. V lost 2 bases to trimming and J lost 2 bases, with 7 bases between them. The CDR3 has 13 residues. Germline CDR1 is SGHTA and CDR2 is FQGNSA. CDR3 amino acids: CASSLLETYEQYF. In DNA form, the CDR3 reads TGTGCCAGCAGCTTACTCGAAACCTACGAGCAGTACTTC.

V and J are TRBV20-1 and TRBJ2-5, with TRBD2 matching over 8 bases. V shed 0 bases and J 1 base; nucleotides not matched to a gene: 1. Per germline, CDR1 DFQATT and CDR2 SNEGSKA (reference sequence). This CDR3 contains 14 residues. CDR3 sequence reads: CSARELAAQETQYF. In nucleotides, the CDR3 is TGCAGTGCTAGAGAACTAGCGGCCCAAGAGACCCAGTACTTC.

The CDR3 nucleotides read TGTGCCAGCAGTGAGGTTGAGGTTAGCGGGTTGAACACCGGGGAGCTGTTTTTT. Amino acids: CASSEVEVSGLNTGELFF. The chain recombines TRBV6-1 with TRBJ2-2; 7 nucleotides line up with TRBD2. CDR3 length equals 18 residues. Germline CDR1 MNHNS, CDR2 SASEGT. With V trimmed by 3 bases and J by 1 base, 11 bases remained unmatched.

The table lists this clonotype with a few counts. This chain links TRBV5-1 with TRBJ1-1; TRBD1 aligns across 12 bases. The CDR3 is 13 residues long. The ends lost 4 bases at V and 9 bases at J; junction bases unmatched: 4. Germline values: CDR1 SGHRS, CDR2 YFSETQ. The CDR3 DNA is TGCGCCAGCAGCCTGGGACAGGGGGCGCAAGCTTTCTTT. Translated: CASSLGQGAQAFF.

J is TRBJ2-5 and V is TRBV4-2; D gene uncertain. Germline assignment: CDR1 LGHNA and CDR2 YNFKEQ. Trimming left V 0 bases short and J 0 bases short, with 5 bases between. The length of the CDR3 is 14 residues. The CDR3 here is CASSQELYQETQYF. The CDR3 nucleotides read TGTGCCAGCAGCCAAGAACTGTACCAAGAGACCCAGTACTTC.

This chain joins TRBV20-1 and TRBJ2-1; TRBD2 matches 13 bases. Germline lookup yields CDR1 DFQATT and CDR2 SNEGSKA (reference sequence). The CDR3 is made up of 13 amino acids. V lost 6 bases, J lost 10 bases, and 6 bases stayed unmatched. The CDR3 nucleotides are TGCAGTGCCAGGACTAGCGGGAGTAGGGAGCAGTTCTTC. Translating it yields CSARTSGSREQFF.

The table lists this clonotype with a count of one. One end of the junction is discordant with germline, which a read error may explain. The J gene is TRBJ2-7, the V gene TRBV12-3 or TRBV12-4, with D possibly TRBD2 on 5 matching bases. The CDR3 covers 12 residues. The CDR3 sequence: CASSGSSYVQYF. The CDR3 DNA is TGTGCCAGCAGTGGGAGTAGCTACGTGCAGTACTTC.

This clonotype was seen once. In DNA form, the CDR3 reads TGTGCCAGCTCAATACTATCAGATTCCTACGAGCAGTACTTC. Its protein product is CASSILSDSYEQYF. The chain combines TRBV18 with TRBJ2-7; D ambiguous. The CDR3 spans 14 residues. Trimming took 5 bases from V and 1 from J, leaving 12 bases between them. Germline V lookup: CDR1 KGHSH, CDR2 LQKENI.

The chain combines TRBV15 with TRBJ1-5, with 8 nucleotides matching TRBD1. Germline V gives CDR1 LNHNV, CDR2 YYDKDF (reference sequence). The CDR3 extends over 15 amino acids. Trimming removed 0 bases from V and 5 bases from J; junction bases left unmatched: 3. CDR3 in amino acids: CATSREGQEHQPQHF. DNA of the CDR3: TGTGCCACCAGCAGAGAGGGACAGGAACATCAGCCCCAGCATTTT. Drawing the rest from reference TRBV15 and TRBJ1-5, the complete variable domain is DAMVIQNPRYQVTQFGKPVTLSCSQTLNHNVMYWYQQKSSQAPKLLFHYYDKDFNNEADTPDNFQSRRPNTSFCFLDIRSPGLGDTAMYLCATSREGQEHQPQHFGDGTRLSIL.

In this sample, this clonotype turned up a few times. The chain is built from TRBV5-1 and TRBJ2-7; the D gene is possibly TRBD1 (5 bases). CDR1 SGHRS and CDR2 YFSETQ come from the germline V gene. The CDR3 has 13 residues. The V end was cut by 3 bases, the J end by 5 bases, with 12 bases between. CDR3 loop: CASSSGRANEQYF. As DNA, the CDR3 is TGCGCCAGCAGCTCCGGCAGGGCCAACGAGCAGTACTTC. Together with reference TRBV5-1 and TRBJ2-7, the CDR3 gives the full variable domain: KAGVTQTPRYLIKTRGQQVTLSCSPISGHRSVSWYQQTPGQGLQFLFEYFSETQRNKGNFPGRFSGRQFSNSRSEMNVSTLELGDSALYLCASSSGRANEQYFGPGTRLTVT.

This clonotype was counted only a few times. V is TRBV28 and J is TRBJ2-7, with 11 nucleotides matching TRBD2. The J segment lost 4 bases and the V segment lost 5 bases, leaving 10 bases of the junction unmatched. Germline V CDR1 and CDR2: MDHEN, SYDVKM. This CDR3 is 16 amino acids long. In nucleotides, the CDR3 is TGTGCCAGCAGTACGCGGACTAGCGGGCTTTTATACGAGCAGTACTTC. It is translated as CASSTRTSGLLYEQYF. Full variable domain (rest looked up from reference TRBV28 and TRBJ2-7): DVKVTQSSRYLVKRTGEKVFLECVQDMDHENMFWYRQDPGLGLRLIYFSYDVKMKEKGDIPEGYSVSREKKERFSLILESASTNQTSMYLCASSTRTSGLLYEQYFGPGTRLTVT.

The rearrangement uses TRBV7-2 and TRBJ2-3; 7 bases align to TRBD2. This CDR3 region has 16 residues. V lost 2 bases to trimming and J lost 8 bases; unmatched junction nucleotides: 13. CDR1 is SGHTA and CDR2 is FQGNSA in the germline V gene. The CDR3: CASSLRSSGGDRTQYF. The CDR3 DNA reads TGTGCCAGCAGCTTAAGGTCTAGCGGAGGAGATCGTACGCAGTATTTT.

In its sample, this clonotype was seen a few times. The CDR3 sequence: CASRWTGLSSPYEQYF. CDR3 DNA: TGTGCCAGCAGGTGGACGGGACTATCAAGTCCTTACGAGCAGTACTTC. The V gene is TRBV27, the J gene TRBJ2-7, with 7 bases lining up with TRBD2. V lost 6 bases to trimming and J lost 4 bases; unmatched junction nucleotides: 15. This CDR3 spans 16 amino acids. Per the germline V gene, CDR1 is MNHEY and CDR2 is SMNVEV (reference sequence).